This T cell receptor beta chain is drawn from a study of monozygotic twins with inflammatory bowel disease. Amplification of TCRalpha and TCRbeta cDNA involved two nested PCRs that ran for approximately 16 and 9 cycles. TCRdb reprocessed the 5' RACE reads and stores each CDR3 protein as one record, lacking DNA. This table holds around 200,000 distinct CDR3 sequences. Overall study findings and caveats: IBD patients, compared with healthy twins, shared fewer clonotypes with others (especially with disease activity).

The CDR3 is 16 residues long. Germline lookup yields CDR1 SGHRS and CDR2 YFSETQ. As regards this clonotype: Its antigen is not known.

The sequence was collected from a human donor with ulcerative colitis or Crohn's disease, or a healthy co-twin of an affected twin (not recorded which). Sequencing input: blood. This chain links TRBV5-1 with TRBJ1-1. The chain's CDR3 is CASSLSARNSNTEAFF.